This T cell receptor (beta chain) derives from a study of T cells after yellow fever vaccination. This clonotype appeared a few times. V shed 0 bases and J shed 2 bases, with 10 bases lying between them. The CDR3 has 15 residues. Germline CDR1 and CDR2: LNHNV and YYDKDF (reference sequence). TCRdb reprocessed the 5' RACE reads with MiXCR, giving one entry per CDR3 protein. The table includes 150,000 to 200,000 distinct CDR3 sequences, 6.2% detected once. Sequences were derived from CD4+ T cells sorted from PBMCs, sampled on the day of the first yellow fever vaccination. This chain links TRBV15 with TRBJ1-2, with D perhaps matching TRBD1 (6 bases). The receptor was isolated from a man younger than 30 who received the YFV17D yellow fever vaccine. This CDR3 reads CATSRDRGANYGYTF. The CDR3 DNA sequence: TGTGCCACCAGCAGAGATAGGGGGGCGAACTATGGCTACACCTTC.